The 2 T cell receptor beta chains below were found in one sample sequenced in a study of blood T cell repertoires in COVID-19. Assay: immunoSEQ multiplex PCR; the TCRdb copy retains only in-frame clones and omits some. The sample includes tens of thousands of clones, around nine tenths seen only once; the top ten take approximately 8.1%. What was sequenced was peripheral blood. The receptors originated from a man older than 75 with active or convalescent COVID-19.

The rearrangement joins TRBV15 to TRBJ2-4; TRBD1 matches at 7 bases. V gave up 4 bases and J gave up 0 bases; unmatched junction bases: 6. The germline CDR1 and CDR2 sequences are LNHNV and YYDKDF (reference sequence). The CDR3 contains 16 residues. The chain's CDR3 is CATSTQGDIAKNIQYF. CDR3 DNA: TGTGCCACCAGCACCCAGGGGGACATAGCCAAAAACATTCAGTACTTC.

The chain uses TRBV3-1 (or the pseudogene TRBV3-2) and TRBJ2-1; 12 nucleotides align to TRBD2. Germline V gene data show CDR1 as LGHDT and CDR2 as YNNKEL (reference sequence). Unmatched junction bases numbered 12, after V lost 4 bases and J lost 8 bases. This CDR3 has 17 residues. CDR3 DNA: TGTGCCAGCAGCCCCCACTTCGGACTAGCGGGATCTTATGAGCAGTTCTTC. Translation: CASSPHFGLAGSYEQFF.